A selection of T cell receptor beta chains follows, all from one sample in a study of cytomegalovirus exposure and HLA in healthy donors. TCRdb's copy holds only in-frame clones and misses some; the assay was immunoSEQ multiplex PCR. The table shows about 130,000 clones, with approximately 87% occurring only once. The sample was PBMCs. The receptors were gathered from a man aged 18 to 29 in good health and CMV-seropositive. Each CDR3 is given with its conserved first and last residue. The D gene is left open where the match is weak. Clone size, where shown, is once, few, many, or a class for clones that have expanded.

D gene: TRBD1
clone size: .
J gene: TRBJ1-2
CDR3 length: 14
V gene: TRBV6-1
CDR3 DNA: TGTGCCAGCAGTGGATCGGACAGGGGAGTAGGCTACACCTTC
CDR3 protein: CASSGSDRGVGYTF

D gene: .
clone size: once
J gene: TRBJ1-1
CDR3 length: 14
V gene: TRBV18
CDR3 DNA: TGTGCCAGCTCACCTCCCGGTGGGAACACTGAAGCTTTCTTT
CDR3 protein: CASSPPGGNTEAFF

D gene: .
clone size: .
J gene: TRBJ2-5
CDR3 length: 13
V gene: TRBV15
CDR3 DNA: TGTGCCACCAGCAGAGTGCGGGGCCAGACCCAGTACTTC
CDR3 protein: CATSRVRGQTQYF

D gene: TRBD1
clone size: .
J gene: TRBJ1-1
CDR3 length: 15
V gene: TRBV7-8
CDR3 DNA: TGTGCCAGCTCCAGGGGGATAGGACTGAACACTGAAGCTTTCTTT
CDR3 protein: CASSRGIGLNTEAFF

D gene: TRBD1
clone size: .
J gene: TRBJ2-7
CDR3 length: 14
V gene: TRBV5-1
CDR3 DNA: TGCGCCAGCAGCTTCCGGACAGGGGGCTACGAGCAGTACTTC
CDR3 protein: CASSFRTGGYEQYF

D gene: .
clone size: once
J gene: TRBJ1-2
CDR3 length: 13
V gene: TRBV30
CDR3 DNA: TGTGCCTGGTCGAGCCTGGGAACAGGGTGCCACACCTTC
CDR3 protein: CAWSSLGTGCHTF

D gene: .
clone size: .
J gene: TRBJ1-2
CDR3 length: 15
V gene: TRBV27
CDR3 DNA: TGTGCCAGCAGACGGACGTCGGGTGCGGGCTATGGCTACACCTTC
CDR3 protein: CASRRTSGAGYGYTF

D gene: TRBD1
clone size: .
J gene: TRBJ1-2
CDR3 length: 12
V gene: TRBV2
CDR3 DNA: TGTGCCAGCAACGGGGACAGCTATGGCTACACCTTC
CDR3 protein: CASNGDSYGYTF

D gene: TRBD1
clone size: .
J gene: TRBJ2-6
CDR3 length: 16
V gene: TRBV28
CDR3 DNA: TGTGCCATCGGAGGACAGGTCGAATCTGGGGCCAACGTCCTGACTTTC
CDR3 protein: CAIGGQVESGANVLTF

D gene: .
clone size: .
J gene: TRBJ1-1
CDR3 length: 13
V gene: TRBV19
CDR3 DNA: TGTGCCAGTGCCAGGACCAGGGACACTGAAGCTTTCTTT
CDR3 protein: CASARTRDTEAFF

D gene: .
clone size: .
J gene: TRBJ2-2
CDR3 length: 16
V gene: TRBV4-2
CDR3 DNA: TGTGCCAGCAGCCAAGAACGGGGGTGGTCTGCCGGGGAGCTGTTTTTT
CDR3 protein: CASSQERGWSAGELFF

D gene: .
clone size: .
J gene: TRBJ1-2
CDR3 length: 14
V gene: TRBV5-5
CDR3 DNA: TGTGCCAGCAGCTTGGAACAGGGCCCCTATGGCTACACCTTC
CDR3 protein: CASSLEQGPYGYTF

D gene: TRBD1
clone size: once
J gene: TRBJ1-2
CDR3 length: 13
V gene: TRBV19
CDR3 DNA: TGTGCCAGTAGTACCCAGGGGGCAGGAGGCTACACCTTC
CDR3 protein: CASSTQGAGGYTF

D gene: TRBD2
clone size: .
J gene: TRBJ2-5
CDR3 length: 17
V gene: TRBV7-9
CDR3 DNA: TGTGCCAGCAGCTTACCCCCTAAAACTAGCGGGAGGGAGACCCAGTACTTC
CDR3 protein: CASSLPPKTSGRETQYF

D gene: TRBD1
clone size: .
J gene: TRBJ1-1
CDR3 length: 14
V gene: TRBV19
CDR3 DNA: TGTGCCAGTAGTATAAAGGCAGGGGGCCCTGAAGCTTTCTTT
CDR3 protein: CASSIKAGGPEAFF

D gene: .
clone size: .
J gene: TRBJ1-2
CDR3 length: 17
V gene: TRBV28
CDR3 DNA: TGTGCCAGCAGTTTAGGGGACACGTGGACGGGGGGTTATGGCTACACCTTC
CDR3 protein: CASSLGDTWTGGYGYTF

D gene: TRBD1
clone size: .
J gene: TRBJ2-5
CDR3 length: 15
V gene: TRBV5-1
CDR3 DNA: TGCGCCAGCAGAAGGACAGGCAATCTTCAAGAGACCCAGTACTTC
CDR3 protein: CASRRTGNLQETQYF

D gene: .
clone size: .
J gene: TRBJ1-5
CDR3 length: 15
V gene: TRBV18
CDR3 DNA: TGTGCCAGCTCACCGGAGGCCTTATTCAATCAGCCCCAGCATTTT
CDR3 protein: CASSPEALFNQPQHF

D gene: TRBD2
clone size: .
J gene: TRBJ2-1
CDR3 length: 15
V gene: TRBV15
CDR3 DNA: TGTGCCACCAGGGGTCTAGCGGGGCAATACAATGAGCAGTTCTTC
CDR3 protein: CATRGLAGQYNEQFF

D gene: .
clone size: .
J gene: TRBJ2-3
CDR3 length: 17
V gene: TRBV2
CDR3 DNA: TGTGCCAGCAGTGAGCAACCAGCGGGCCCTCCCACAGATACGCAGTATTTT
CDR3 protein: CASSEQPAGPPTDTQYF

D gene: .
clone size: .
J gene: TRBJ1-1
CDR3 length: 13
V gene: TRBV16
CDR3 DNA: TGTGCCAGCAGCCAATGGATCGGCAGGGAAGCTTTCTTT
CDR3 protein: CASSQWIGREAFF

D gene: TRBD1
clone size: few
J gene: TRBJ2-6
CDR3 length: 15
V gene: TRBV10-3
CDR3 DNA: TGTGCCATCGAAGAGGGGGCTGAAGGGGCCAACGTCCTGACTTTC
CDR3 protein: CAIEEGAEGANVLTF

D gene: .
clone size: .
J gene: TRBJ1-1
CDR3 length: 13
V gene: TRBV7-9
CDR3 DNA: TGTGCCAGCAGCTACGGACACGAAAGGGAAGCTTTCTTT
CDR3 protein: CASSYGHEREAFF

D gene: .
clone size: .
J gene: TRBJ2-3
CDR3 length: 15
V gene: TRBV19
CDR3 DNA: TGTGCCAGTAGCCTGACTAGTACTGGCACAGATACGCAGTATTTT
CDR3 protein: CASSLTSTGTDTQYF

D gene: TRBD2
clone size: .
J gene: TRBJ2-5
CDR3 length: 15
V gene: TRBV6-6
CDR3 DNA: TGTGCCAGCAGCCGCTCCAGCGGGGGGAGAGAGACCCAGTACTTC
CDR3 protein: CASSRSSGGRETQYF

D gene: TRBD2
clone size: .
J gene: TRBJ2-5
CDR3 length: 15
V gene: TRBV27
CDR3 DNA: TGTGCCAGCAGTTCTAGCGGGGGGCGCCAAGAGACCCAGTACTTC
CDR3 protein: CASSSSGGRQETQYF

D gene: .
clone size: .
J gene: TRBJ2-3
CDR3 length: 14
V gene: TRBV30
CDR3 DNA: TGTGCCTGGAACCCGGGAGCGAACACAGATACGCAGTATTTT
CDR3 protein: CAWNPGANTDTQYF

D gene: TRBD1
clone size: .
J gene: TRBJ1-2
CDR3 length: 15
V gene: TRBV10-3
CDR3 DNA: TGTGCCATCAGTGAGGGGGACAGAAATAACTATGGCTACACCTTC
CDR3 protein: CAISEGDRNNYGYTF

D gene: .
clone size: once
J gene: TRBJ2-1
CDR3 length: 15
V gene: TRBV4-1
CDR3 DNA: TGCGCCAGCAGCCAGGATAGGGGCTCCTACAATGAGCAGTTCTTC
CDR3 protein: CASSQDRGSYNEQFF

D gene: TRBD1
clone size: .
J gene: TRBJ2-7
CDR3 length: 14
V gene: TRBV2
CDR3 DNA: TGTGCCAGCAGCACATCGACAGGGGTCGCCGAGCAGTACTTC
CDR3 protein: CASSTSTGVAEQYF

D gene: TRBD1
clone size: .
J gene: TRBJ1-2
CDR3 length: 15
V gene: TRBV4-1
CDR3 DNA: TGCGCCAGCAGCCTCGGGACAGGGGGCATCTATGGCTACACCTTC
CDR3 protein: CASSLGTGGIYGYTF

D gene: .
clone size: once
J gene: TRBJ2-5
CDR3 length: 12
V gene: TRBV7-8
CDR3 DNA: TGTGCCAGCAGCTTACGGGGGGAGACCCAGTACTTC
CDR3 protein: CASSLRGETQYF

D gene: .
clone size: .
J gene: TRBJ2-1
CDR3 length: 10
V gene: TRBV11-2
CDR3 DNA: TGTGCCAGCAGCGGACAACAGCAGTTCTTC
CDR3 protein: CASSGQQQFF

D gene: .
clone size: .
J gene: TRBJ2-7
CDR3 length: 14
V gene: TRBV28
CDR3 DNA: TGTGCCAGCAGTTTCTATCGGGGGTCCTACGAGCAGTACTTC
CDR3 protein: CASSFYRGSYEQYF

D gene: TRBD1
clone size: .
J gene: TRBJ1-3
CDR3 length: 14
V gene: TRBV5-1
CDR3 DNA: TGCGCCAGCAGCTTGGATAGGGACAGGGTAACCATATATTTT
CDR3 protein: CASSLDRDRVTIYF

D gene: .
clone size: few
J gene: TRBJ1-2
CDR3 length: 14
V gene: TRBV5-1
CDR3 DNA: TGCGCCAGCAGCTTTACGGGTTCCAGCTATGGCTACACCTTC
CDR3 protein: CASSFTGSSYGYTF

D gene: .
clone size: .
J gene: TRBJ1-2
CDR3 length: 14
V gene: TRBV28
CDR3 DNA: TGTGCCAGCAGTCAACTGGGGGAGGGCTATGGCTACACCTTC
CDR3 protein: CASSQLGEGYGYTF

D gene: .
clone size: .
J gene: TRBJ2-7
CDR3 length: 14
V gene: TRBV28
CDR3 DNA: TGTGCCAGCAGTTCCGGTACAGGGTCCTACGAGCAGTACTTC
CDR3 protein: CASSSGTGSYEQYF

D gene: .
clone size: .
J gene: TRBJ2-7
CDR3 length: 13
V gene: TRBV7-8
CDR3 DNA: TGTGCCAGCCAGAAAGAGGGGGTTGGCGAGCAGTACTTC
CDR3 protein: CASQKEGVGEQYF

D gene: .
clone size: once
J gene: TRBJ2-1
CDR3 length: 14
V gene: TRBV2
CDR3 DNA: TGTGCCAGCAGCCTGTCTCTCTCCTACAATGAGCAGTTCTTC
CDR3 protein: CASSLSLSYNEQFF

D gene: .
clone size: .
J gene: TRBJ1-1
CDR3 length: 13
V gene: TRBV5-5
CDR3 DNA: TGTGCCAGCAGCTTAATAGGGGCCGGTGAAGCTTTCTTT
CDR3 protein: CASSLIGAGEAFF

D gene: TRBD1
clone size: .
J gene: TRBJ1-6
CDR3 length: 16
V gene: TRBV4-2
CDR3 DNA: TGTGCCAGCAGCCAAACGACAGGGGGTGATGTGTCACCCCTCCACTTT
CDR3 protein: CASSQTTGGDVSPLHF

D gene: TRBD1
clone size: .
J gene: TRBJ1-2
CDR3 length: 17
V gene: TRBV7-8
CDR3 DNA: TGTGCCAGCAGCTTAGCAGGGGGCGTTTTTGGTGGGCCCGGCTACACCTTC
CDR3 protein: CASSLAGGVFGGPGYTF

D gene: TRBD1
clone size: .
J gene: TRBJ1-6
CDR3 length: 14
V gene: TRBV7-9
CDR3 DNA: TGTGCCAGCAGCTCAGACAGGGGAGGTCCACCCCTCCACTTT
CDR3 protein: CASSSDRGGPPLHF

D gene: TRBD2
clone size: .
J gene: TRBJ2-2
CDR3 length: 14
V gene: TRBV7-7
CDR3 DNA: TGTGCCAGCACAAGCGGGGGGGCCCCCGGGGAGCTGTTTTTT
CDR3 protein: CASTSGGAPGELFF

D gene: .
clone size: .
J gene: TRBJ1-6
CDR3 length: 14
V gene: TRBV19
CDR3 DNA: TGTGCCAGTAGGAAAGGGAGGGCTAATTCACCCCTCCACTTT
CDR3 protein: CASRKGRANSPLHF

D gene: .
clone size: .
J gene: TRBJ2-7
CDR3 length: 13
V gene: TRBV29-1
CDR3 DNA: TGCAGCGTACAGGGACGACTCTTCTACGAGCAGTACTTC
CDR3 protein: CSVQGRLFYEQYF

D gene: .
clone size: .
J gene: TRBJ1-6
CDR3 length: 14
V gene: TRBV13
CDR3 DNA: TGTGCCAGCAGCCTCAGGGTGGGGAATTCACCCCTCCACTTT
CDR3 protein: CASSLRVGNSPLHF

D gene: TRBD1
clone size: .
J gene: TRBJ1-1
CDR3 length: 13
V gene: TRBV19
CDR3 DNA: TGTGCCAGTAGTGCGGACAGGCACCTTGAAGCTTTCTTT
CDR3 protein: CASSADRHLEAFF

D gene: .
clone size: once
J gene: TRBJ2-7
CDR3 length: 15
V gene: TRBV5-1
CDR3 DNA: TGCGCCAGCAGCTTGGACTCCATTCACTCCTACGAGCAGTACTTC
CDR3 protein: CASSLDSIHSYEQYF